Below are 9 T cell receptor beta chains sequenced from a single sample in a study of robustness of blood B and T cell sequencing (dated by TCRdb to between 2017 and 2018). Library method: PCR. Sequenced using an Illumina MiSeq. cDNA was made using SMARTScribe reverse transcriptase and a 5' template-switch oligo that added a universal priming site. A 12-nucleotide random unique molecular identifier (UMI) was carried by the template-switch oligo, and each cDNA molecule was tagged with this UMI. The raw public reads went through TCRdb reprocessing: fastp at Q25, MiXCR clone calling, in-frame beta chains kept. Rows merge per CDR3 protein into single entries with the most common DNA and genes. This sample comprises more than 1,500 distinct CDR3 sequences, 72% of them detected only once. The ten largest make up 40% to 50% of the sample. TCRbeta repertoires were measured from mRNA instead of genomic DNA, an approach that captures expressed receptors.

The sample comprised peripheral blood. The source of these receptors is a human donor in good health.

The V gene is TRBV7-8, the J gene TRBJ1-1, with 9 bases that match TRBD1. The CDR3 spans 16 residues. Per germline, CDR1 SGHVS and CDR2 FQNEAQ. Losses at the gene ends were 4 bases for V and 11 bases for J; bases not matched to a gene: 17. The CDR3 is CASSWDREISLGLAFF. CDR3 in DNA: TGTGCCAGCAGCTGGGACAGGGAAATCTCTCTTGGTCTGGCTTTCTTT. The whole variable domain, filled in from reference TRBV7-8 and TRBJ1-1, reads GAGVSQSPRYKVAKRGQDVALRCDPISGHVSLFWYQQALGQGPEFLTYFQNEAQLDKSGLPSDRFFAERPEGSVSTLKIQRTQQEDSAVYLCASSWDREISLGLAFFGQGTRLTVV.

The chain recombines TRBV15 with TRBJ1-4, with a weak D call TRBD1 (5 bases). The CDR3 runs to 14 residues. CDR1 LNHNV and CDR2 YYDKDF come from the germline V gene (reference sequence). V lost 1 base and J 2 bases, leaving 5 bases between the germline ends. DNA of the CDR3: TGTGCCACCAGCAGAGGACAGACTAATGAAAAACTGTTTTTT. Translation: CATSRGQTNEKLFF.

The chain has TRBV7-2 and TRBJ1-3; D is ambiguous. CDR3 length: 15 residues. With 5 bases removed from V and 4 bases from J, the gap between germline ends came to 15 bases. Germline assignment: CDR1 SGHTA and CDR2 FQGNSA. The CDR3: CASSPRWAAGNTIYF. CDR3 DNA sequence: TGTGCCAGCAGCCCCCGATGGGCGGCGGGAAACACCATATATTTT. The whole variable domain, filled in from reference TRBV7-2 and TRBJ1-3, reads GAGVSQSPSNKVTEKGKDVELRCDPISGHTALYWYRQSLGQGLEFLIYFQGNSAPDKSGLPSDRFSAERTGGSVSTLTIQRTQQEDSAVYLCASSPRWAAGNTIYFGEGSWLTVV.

This rearrangement joins TRBV9 to TRBJ2-1; a weak D match, TRBD2 (5 bases). Trimming left V 1 base short and J 9 bases short, with 11 bases between. Germline CDR1 and CDR2: SGDLS and YYNGEE. This CDR3 is built from 13 residues. DNA for the CDR3: TGTGCCAGCAGCGTAACTTCCCGGGGTGAGCAGTTCTTC. Amino acid sequence: CASSVTSRGEQFF.

This sequence joins TRBV10-1 and TRBJ2-1; 13 nucleotides line up with TRBD2. The CDR3 contains 16 residues. Looked up from germline, CDR1 is WNHNN and CDR2 is SYGVQD (reference sequence). V shed 0 bases, J shed 6 bases, and the junction held 2 bases outside the gene matches. CDR3 coding DNA: TGCGCCAGCAGTGAGTCGCGGACTAGCGGGGGCAATGAGCAGTTCTTC. As protein: CASSESRTSGGNEQFF.

This clonotype was observed a single time. The J gene is TRBJ1-2, the V gene TRBV29-1, with 7 bases fitting TRBD1. The CDR3 length is 13 residues. V was clipped by 2 bases and J by 7 bases; unmatched bases: 7. CDR1 SQVTM and CDR2 ANQGSEA come from the germline V gene. CDR3 coding DNA: TGCAGCGTTGAAAGGGCAGGGGGTGGTGGCTACACCTTC. Its protein is CSVERAGGGGYTF.

The rearrangement links TRBV19 to TRBJ2-3, with 10 bases lining up with TRBD2. The V and J ends lost 0 bases and 4 bases, in that order; junction bases with no gene match: 7. The CDR3 has 17 residues. The germline gives CDR1 LNHDA, CDR2 SQIVND (reference sequence). CDR3 amino acids: CASSIDLSGGAPDTQYF. The DNA for the CDR3 is TGTGCCAGTAGTATAGATCTAAGCGGGGGGGCCCCAGATACGCAGTATTTT.

The chain has TRBV10-1 and TRBJ2-1, with 9 bases fitting TRBD1. J lost 5 bases, V lost 4 bases, and 12 bases had no gene match. The CDR3 length is 17 residues. Germline V gene sequence: CDR1 WNHNN, CDR2 SYGVQD (reference sequence). The CDR3 nucleotides are TGCGCCAGCAGTGCCTTTGGACAGGGGAGGCCCAACAATGAGCAGTTCTTC. Amino acids: CASSAFGQGRPNNEQFF.

The chain couples TRBV30 to TRBJ2-7, with 10 positions matching TRBD1. With 6 bases clipped from V and 6 bases from J, the junction kept 8 bases outside the gene matches. CDR1 GTSNPN and CDR2 SVGIG come from the germline V gene (reference sequence). This CDR3 has 13 residues. CDR3 in DNA: TGTGCCTGCGACCGGGACAGGGGTTTCGAGCAGTACTTC. Protein: CACDRDRGFEQYF.